This TCR beta chain was retrieved from a study of beta chain features in type 1 diabetes. The isolated RNA, all of it, was reverse transcribed, so expressed TCRB transcripts were what got sequenced. Profiled with immunoSEQ multiplex PCR; TCRdb holds only in-frame clones, not every one. The data hold about 240,000 clones, with around a quarter observed a single time. CD4+ cells of the naive, central memory, regulatory and stem cell-like memory types were sorted via CD45RO/CCR7/CD25/CD127/CD95/CD27. This clone was counted a few times. Its antigen is unknown. General study findings and limits: Insertion counts at VDJ junctions were lower in type 1 diabetes patients, who also showed more deletions there. There was no resolution here of whether HLA type influences TCRB rearrangement. PCR, the amplification step, might favor shorter templates, equally in patients and controls.

The sequence was obtained from a young man in good health. Material: central memory CD4+ T cells from blood.

This CDR3 reads CASSLGGEFQYF. The CDR3 DNA reads as TGTGCCAGCAGCTTAGGAGGGGAATTTCAGTACTTC. The chain recombines TRBV11-2 with TRBJ2-4; either TRBD1 or TRBD2 may supply D (5 bases each). Looked up from germline, CDR1 is SGHAT and CDR2 is FQNNGV. The CDR3 sequence is 12 residues long. Trimming removed 1 base at V and 11 bases at J, with 9 bases between.